The 17 T cell receptor beta chains listed next were all sequenced from one sample in a study of blood T cell repertoires in COVID-19. TCRdb's table, derived via immunoSEQ multiplex PCR, lists solely in-frame clones and lacks some. The data contain about 300,000 clones, nearly 90% of them singletons. Sequencing input: PBMCs or T cells enriched from blood (not recorded which). These receptors came from a woman in her thirties who had recovered from COVID-19.

The chain uses TRBV7-6 and TRBJ1-1; 7 bases line up with TRBD1. The V gene end was trimmed by 1 base and the J gene end by 0 bases; junction bases not matched to a gene: 8. CDR1 is SGHVS, CDR2 FNYEAQ, per germline. The CDR3 is 17 residues long. CDR3: CASSLGQGGVVNTEAFF. The DNA of the CDR3 is TGTGCCAGCAGCTTAGGACAGGGAGGAGTGGTGAACACTGAAGCTTTCTTT.

This chain connects TRBV27 to TRBJ1-4; 10 nucleotides line up with TRBD1. This CDR3 is 15 amino acids long. After removal of 5 bases from V and 8 bases from J, the junction contained 8 bases not matched to a gene. Per germline, CDR1 MNHEY and CDR2 SMNVEV (reference sequence). In nucleotides, the CDR3 is TGTGCCAGCAGTCCAAGGACAGGGGGGCCAGAAAAACTGTTTTTT. It codes for CASSPRTGGPEKLFF.

The chain links TRBV23-1 to TRBJ1-6, with D uncertain. TRBV23-1 is reported as an ORF; its role is uncertain. V was trimmed by 0 bases and J by 1 base, leaving 13 bases between them. The CDR3 covers 18 residues. The chain's CDR3 is CASSQSRVAGSYNSPLHF. DNA of the CDR3: TGCGCCAGCAGTCAATCGAGGGTAGCGGGTTCCTATAATTCACCCCTCCACTTT.

The chain is built from TRBV7-3 and TRBJ1-1; D not resolved. Germline V gene sequence: CDR1 SGHTA, CDR2 FQGTGA. Trimming stripped 3 bases from V and 0 bases from J, with 5 bases between. This CDR3 spans 13 amino acids. The CDR3 loop reads CASSFEMNTEAFF. The DNA of the CDR3 is TGTGCCAGCAGCTTCGAGATGAACACTGAAGCTTTCTTT.

The chain is built from TRBV6-5 and TRBJ1-2, with D unclear. Trimming took 6 bases from V and 2 from J, leaving 10 bases between them. This CDR3 contains 13 residues. Germline CDR1 is MNHEY and CDR2 is SVGAGI. The CDR3 here is CASSYLENYGYTF. The CDR3 DNA reads as TGTGCCAGCAGCTACCTCGAGAACTATGGCTACACCTTC.

This clone was detected a few times. The chain combines TRBV27 with TRBJ1-4; no reliable D call. This CDR3 has 12 residues. CDR1 is MNHEY, CDR2 SMNVEV, per germline (reference sequence). The germline V and J ends were trimmed by 6 bases and 7 bases, with 9 bases remaining between them. In DNA form, the CDR3 reads TGTGCCAGCAGGGCGGCGGGTGAAAAACTGTTTTTT. As protein: CASRAAGEKLFF.

The chain recombines TRBV5-1 with TRBJ2-5; 8 nucleotides agree with TRBD2. CDR3 length equals 14 residues. V was clipped by 8 bases and J by 5 bases; unmatched bases: 11. Germline V gene sequence: CDR1 SGHRS, CDR2 YFSETQ. This CDR3 is CASKRGTSGETQYF. CDR3 nucleotides: TGCGCCAGTAAGCGGGGGACCTCCGGGGAGACCCAGTACTTC.

V gene TRBV7-2 combines with J gene TRBJ1-2; the match to TRBD1 covers 9 bases. Trimming took 5 bases from V and 8 from J; bases not matched to a gene: 12. The CDR3 runs to 15 residues. The germline V gene has CDR1 SGHTA and CDR2 FQGNSA. For the CDR3, the DNA is TGTGCCAGCAGCCTCGCCCGGGACAGGGTGATAGGCTACACCTTC. This translates into CASSLARDRVIGYTF.

For this clone: The same CDR3 also results from other DNA sequences found in this sample. The J gene is TRBJ1-5, the V gene TRBV12-3 or TRBV12-4; D gene ambiguous. V was pared by 0 bases and J by 5 bases, with 5 bases between. CDR3 length: 13 residues. CDR3 coding DNA: TGTGCCAGCAGTTTAGCGCGGGATCAGCCCCAGCATTTT. This gives the protein CASSLARDQPQHF.

This rearrangement joins TRBV4-1 to TRBJ1-1; tentative D call: TRBD1 (5 bases). The V gene's germline CDR1 is MGHRA and CDR2 YSYEKL. The CDR3 contains 13 residues. V lost 4 bases and J 8 bases, leaving 14 bases between the germline ends. CDR3 sequence (DNA): TGCGCCAGCAGCCGAAGAGAAGCAGGGGAAGCTTTCTTT. Encoded protein: CASSRREAGEAFF.

The J gene is TRBJ2-6, the V gene TRBV2, with TRBD1 matching 9 bases. With 6 bases clipped from V and 1 base from J, the junction kept 4 bases outside the gene matches. This CDR3 has 16 residues. CDR1 and CDR2 from the germline V gene are SNHLY and FYNNEI. CDR3 in DNA: TGTGCCAGCAGGGCAGACAGGGGGTCTGGGGCCAACGTCCTGACTTTC. This translates into CASRADRGSGANVLTF.

The V and J genes are TRBV14 and TRBJ1-2, with TRBD1 matching 7 bases. V shed 4 bases, J shed 3 bases, and the junction held 5 bases outside the gene matches. Germline loops: CDR1 SGHDN, CDR2 FVKESK. This CDR3 is 14 amino acids long. The CDR3 loop is CASSRTGVYYGYTF. CDR3 coding DNA: TGTGCCAGCAGCCGCACAGGGGTTTACTATGGCTACACCTTC.

The gene calls are TRBV6-5 and TRBJ2-7; TRBD1 aligns across 9 bases. J was trimmed by 6 bases and V by 4 bases; bases with no gene match: 13. CDR1 is MNHEY and CDR2 is SVGAGI in the germline V gene. CDR3 length equals 16 residues. Written as DNA, the CDR3 is TGTGCCAGCAGTTCCACAAGAGGGACAGGGATTGGCGAGCAGTACTTC. Its protein product is CASSSTRGTGIGEQYF.

The gene calls are TRBV25-1 and TRBJ2-7; 8 nucleotides match TRBD1. The CDR3 covers 13 residues. The V and J ends lost 7 bases and 2 bases, in that order; junction bases with no gene match: 4. CDR1 is MGHDK and CDR2 is SYGVNS in the germline V gene. CDR3 sequence: CASIGQGPYEQYF. DNA of the CDR3: TGTGCCAGCATCGGACAGGGTCCCTACGAGCAGTACTTC.

The rearrangement uses TRBV18 and TRBJ1-5; D is unresolved. Trimming cost V 5 bases and J 3 bases, with 8 bases left between them. CDR1 and CDR2 (germline): KGHSH, LQKENI. This CDR3 contains 13 residues. The CDR3 DNA reads as TGTGCCAGCTCAGCCGACAACAATCAGCCCCAGCATTTT. Protein sequence: CASSADNNQPQHF.

V gene TRBV7-9 combines with J gene TRBJ1-2; possibly TRBD1 for D (6 bases). Germline assignment: CDR1 SEHNR and CDR2 FQNEAQ (reference sequence). The CDR3 covers 14 residues. The V end lost 5 bases, the J end lost 5 bases, and 15 bases lay between the germline ends. The CDR3 region is CASSLTGMGYGYTF. CDR3 nucleotide sequence: TGTGCCAGCAGCCTTACAGGGATGGGGTATGGCTACACCTTC.

The CDR3: CASSITRGSGYTF. The CDR3 region has the DNA TGTGCCAGCAGTATTACACGGGGAAGTGGCTACACCTTC. V gene TRBV27 combines with J gene TRBJ1-2; D ambiguous. Germline V gene data show CDR1 as MNHEY and CDR2 as SMNVEV (reference sequence). V lost 5 bases and J 7 bases, leaving 14 bases between the germline ends. The CDR3 is 13 residues long.